A single sample gave rise to the 10 T cell receptor beta chains below, sequenced in a study of control samples from healthy donors and cancer patients. The repertoire was sequenced with immunoSEQ multiplex PCR; TCRdb's copy has only in-frame clones and lacks some. The sample has tens of thousands of clones; around nine tenths are singletons. Sequenced: PBMCs. Source of these receptors: a woman aged 55 to 70 with head and neck cancer.

This chain uses TRBV27 with TRBJ1-1; D unclear. CDR3 size: 13 residues. With 4 bases removed from V and 6 bases from J, the gap between germline ends came to 12 bases. The germline V gene encodes CDR1 MNHEY and CDR2 SMNVEV (reference sequence). As DNA, the CDR3 is TGTGCCAGCAGTTACGATAGAATCTCTGAAGCTTTCTTT. This sequence encodes CASSYDRISEAFF.

The chain links TRBV20-1 to TRBJ1-4, with D unresolved. There are 10 residues in the CDR3. CDR1 and CDR2 (germline): DFQATT, SNEGSKA (reference sequence). Trimming removed 3 bases from V and 8 bases from J, with 4 bases in between. This chain's CDR3 is CSASGEKLFF. The CDR3 nucleotides are TGCAGTGCTAGCGGCGAAAAACTGTTTTTT.

The rearrangement joins TRBV6-2 or TRBV6-3 to TRBJ2-1, with D perhaps given as TRBD1 or TRBD2 (5 bases each). Germline lookup yields CDR1 MNHEY and CDR2 SVGEGT. V gave up 0 bases and J gave up 8 bases, with 11 bases separating them. The CDR3 runs to 14 residues. CDR3 residues: CASSYSIRGDEQFF. In nucleotides, the CDR3 is TGTGCCAGCAGTTACTCGATCCGGGGCGATGAGCAGTTCTTC.

J is TRBJ1-1 and V is TRBV7-6; D ambiguous. Trimming shortened V by 4 bases and J by 1 base, and 25 bases separated the two germline ends. CDR3 length: 19 residues. Germline-derived CDR1 and CDR2 are SGHVS and FNYEAQ. CDR3: CASSSLVGVASGKNTEAFF. In DNA form, the CDR3 reads TGTGCCAGCAGCTCCCTCGTCGGAGTAGCGTCGGGAAAGAACACTGAAGCTTTCTTT. The whole variable domain, remainder taken from reference TRBV7-6 and TRBJ1-1, is GAGVSQSPRYKVTKRGQDVALRCDPISGHVSLYWYRQALGQGPEFLTYFNYEAQQDKSGLPNDRFSAERPEGSISTLTIQRTEQRDSAMYRCASSSLVGVASGKNTEAFFGQGTRLTVV.

The CDR3 DNA sequence: TGTGCCAGCAGTGAAGTAGTGGGACTTAATCAGCCCCAGCATTTT. It yields the protein CASSEVVGLNQPQHF. V is TRBV6-1 and J is TRBJ1-5, with TRBD1 as a possible D gene (5 bases). Trimming took 1 base from V and 4 from J, leaving 11 bases between them. This CDR3 comprises 15 residues. The germline V gene has CDR1 MNHNS and CDR2 SASEGT.

The chain links TRBV12-3 or TRBV12-4 to TRBJ2-7, with D possibly TRBD2 on 6 matching bases. V gave up 5 bases and J gave up 4 bases, with 12 bases separating them. The CDR3 is made up of 13 amino acids. This chain's CDR3 is CASSRRERYEQYF. CDR3 nucleotide sequence: TGTGCCAGCAGTAGACGGGAGCGGTACGAGCAGTACTTC.

The genes are TRBV28 and TRBJ1-5; no firm D call. This CDR3 is built from 19 residues. The germline V gene has CDR1 MDHEN and CDR2 SYDVKM. Trimming removed 6 bases from V and 1 base from J, with 25 bases in between. The CDR3 loop is CASRPHLWVGPKSNQPQHF. The DNA for the CDR3 is TGTGCCAGCAGGCCTCATCTTTGGGTCGGACCTAAAAGCAATCAGCCCCAGCATTTT. The entire variable domain, with the rest obtained from reference TRBV28 and TRBJ1-5, is as follows: DVKVTQSSRYLVKRTGEKVFLECVQDMDHENMFWYRQDPGLGLRLIYFSYDVKMKEKGDIPEGYSVSREKKERFSLILESASTNQTSMYLCASRPHLWVGPKSNQPQHFGDGTRLSIL.

The V gene is TRBV4-3, the J gene TRBJ2-3, with a possible D match to TRBD2 (6 bases). The ends were cut back, 2 bases at V and 0 bases at J, with 15 bases in the middle. Germline V CDR1 and CDR2: LGHNA, YSLEER. The CDR3 is made up of 17 amino acids. The CDR3 here is CASSQQFGGASTDTQYF. Here the CDR3 DNA reads TGCGCCAGCAGCCAACAGTTCGGCGGGGCGAGCACAGATACGCAGTATTTT.

This chain joins TRBV3-1 (or the pseudogene TRBV3-2) and TRBJ2-2; D gene ambiguous. The V end lost 5 bases, the J end lost 4 bases, and 8 bases lay between the germline ends. The CDR3 spans 13 residues. Germline-derived CDR1 and CDR2 are LGHDT and YNNKEL (reference sequence). CDR3 sequence (DNA): TGTGCCAGCAGCTTGACTGGCACCGGGGAGCTGTTTTTT. Its translation: CASSLTGTGELFF.

This chain connects TRBV3-1 (or the pseudogene TRBV3-2) to TRBJ2-4; D gene unclear. CDR1 is LGHDT and CDR2 is YNNKEL in the germline V gene (reference sequence). The CDR3 contains 13 residues. V was cut by 2 bases and J by 11 bases, with 13 bases left in between. The CDR3 DNA follows: TGTGCCAGCAGCCAAAACTGGCAGAGCCTTCAGTACTTC. This sequence encodes CASSQNWQSLQYF.